This T cell receptor (beta chain) was profiled in a study of blood T cell repertoires in COVID-19. Libraries were prepared by immunoSEQ multiplex PCR; TCRdb keeps only in-frame clonotypes and omits some of them. The data hold around 190,000 clones, with 84% observed a single time. V dropped 0 bases and J dropped 0 bases, with 7 bases sitting between them. The CDR3 is made up of 15 amino acids. Per germline, CDR1 MNHEY and CDR2 SMNVEV (reference sequence). The clonotype comes from a human donor in a cohort sampled during active COVID-19. The sample taken for sequencing was peripheral blood. The genes are TRBV27 and TRBJ2-3; D is unresolved. The DNA of the CDR3 is TGTGCCAGCAGTTTATCTATCGTTAGCACAGATACGCAGTATTTT. It translates to CASSLSIVSTDTQYF.